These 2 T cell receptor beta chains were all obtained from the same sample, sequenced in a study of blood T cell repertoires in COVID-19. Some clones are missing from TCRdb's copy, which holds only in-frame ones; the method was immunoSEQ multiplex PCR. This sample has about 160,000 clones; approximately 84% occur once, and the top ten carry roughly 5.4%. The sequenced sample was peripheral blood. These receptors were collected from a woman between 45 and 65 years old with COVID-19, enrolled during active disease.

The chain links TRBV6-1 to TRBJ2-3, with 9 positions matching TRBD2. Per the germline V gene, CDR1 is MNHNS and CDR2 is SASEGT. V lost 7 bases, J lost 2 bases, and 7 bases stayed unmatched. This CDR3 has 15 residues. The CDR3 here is CASTQTSGLTDTQYF. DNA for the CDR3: TGTGCCAGCACCCAGACTAGCGGCCTCACAGATACGCAGTATTTT.

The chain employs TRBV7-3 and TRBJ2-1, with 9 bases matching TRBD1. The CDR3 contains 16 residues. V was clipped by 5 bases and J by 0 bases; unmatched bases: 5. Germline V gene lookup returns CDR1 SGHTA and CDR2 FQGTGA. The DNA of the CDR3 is TGTGCCAGCAGCCCCGGGACAGGGAGCTCCTACAATGAGCAGTTCTTC. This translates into CASSPGTGSSYNEQFF.